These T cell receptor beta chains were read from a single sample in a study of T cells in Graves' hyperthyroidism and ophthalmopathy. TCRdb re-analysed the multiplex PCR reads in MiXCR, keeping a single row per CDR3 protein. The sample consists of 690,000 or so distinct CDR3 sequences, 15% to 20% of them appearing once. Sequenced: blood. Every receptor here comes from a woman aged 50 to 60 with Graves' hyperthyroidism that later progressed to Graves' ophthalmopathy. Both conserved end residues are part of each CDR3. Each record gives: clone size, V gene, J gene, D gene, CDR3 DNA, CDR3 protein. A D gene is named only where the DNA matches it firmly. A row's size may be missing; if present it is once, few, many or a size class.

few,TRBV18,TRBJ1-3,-,TGTGCCAGCTCACCAGTGGGGGGTCGAGGAAACACCATATATTTT,CASSPVGGRGNTIYF
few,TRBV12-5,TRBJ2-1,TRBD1,TGTGCTAGTGGTTTGGGACCGGGACAGGGGGCCGGTGAGCAGTTCTTC,CASGLGPGQGAGEQFF
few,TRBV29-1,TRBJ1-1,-,TGCAGCGTTGGAATAGGAAGGGCCGAAGCTTTCTTT,CSVGIGRAEAFF
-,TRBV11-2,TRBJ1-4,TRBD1,TGTGCCAGCAGCTCAGTTGACAGGGGGCGCGTAAAACTGTTTTTT,CASSSVDRGRVKLFF
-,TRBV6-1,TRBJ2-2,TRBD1,TGTGCCAGCAGTTATGGGACAGGGAACACCGGGGAGCTGTTTTTT,CASSYGTGNTGELFF
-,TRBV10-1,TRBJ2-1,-,TGCGCCAGCAGGGTCGAGGGGGGGTCCTACAATGAGCAGTTCTTC,CASRVEGGSYNEQFF
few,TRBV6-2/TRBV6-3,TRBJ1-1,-,TGTGCCAGCAGTTACGGTGGCAGTTTCAACACTGAAGCTTTCTTT,CASSYGGSFNTEAFF
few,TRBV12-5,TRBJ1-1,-,TGTGCTAGTGGTGTACAGGAGTACACTGAAGCTTTCTTT,CASGVQEYTEAFF
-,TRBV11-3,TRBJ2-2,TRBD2,TGTGCCAGCAGCTTAGATCGCCTAAGTGGTAGCGGGGCAACCGGGGAGCTGTTTTTT,CASSLDRLSGSGATGELFF
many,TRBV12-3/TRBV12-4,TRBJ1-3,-,TGTGCCAGCAGTTTTGGGGGAAACACCATATATTTT,CASSFGGNTIYF
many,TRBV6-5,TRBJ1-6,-,TGTGCCAGCAGTTACGGTCCCGGGGATTCACCCCTCCACTTT,CASSYGPGDSPLHF
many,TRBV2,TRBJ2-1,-,TGTGCCAGCAGACCGACCGAGGATGAGCAGTTCTTC,CASRPTEDEQFF
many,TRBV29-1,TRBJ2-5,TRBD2,TGCAGCGTTGGCTTGTCGGGGGGAAGGCAAGAGACCCAGTACTTC,CSVGLSGGRQETQYF
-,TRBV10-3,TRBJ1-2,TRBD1,TGTGCCATCAGGGGACAGGGGGACGGCTACACCTTC,CAIRGQGDGYTF
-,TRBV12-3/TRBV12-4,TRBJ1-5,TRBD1,TGTGCCAGCAGACCGGGACAGGCTCAGCCCCAGCATTTT,CASRPGQAQPQHF
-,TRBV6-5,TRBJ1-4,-,TGTGCCAGCAGTTGGGGTCGGTTGGATGAAAAACTGTTTTTT,CASSWGRLDEKLFF
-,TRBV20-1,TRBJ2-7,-,TGCAGTGCCGGATACTACGAGCAGTACTTC,CSAGYYEQYF
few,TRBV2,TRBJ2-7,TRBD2,TGTGCCAGCAGTGAGGGGCTAGCGGGGGCTAACTACGAGCAGTACTTC,CASSEGLAGANYEQYF
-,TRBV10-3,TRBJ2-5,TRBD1,TGTGCCATCAGTCCAAGGACAGGGCAAGAGACCCAGTACTTC,CAISPRTGQETQYF
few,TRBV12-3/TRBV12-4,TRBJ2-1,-,TGTGCCAGCAGTTTGGATACCTACCGGGGGGAAACAGGGTCGAACAATGAGCAGTTCTTC,CASSLDTYRGETGSNNEQFF
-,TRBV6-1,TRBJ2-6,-,TGTGCCAGCAGCTCATCCGACCGTACCAGCTCTGGGGCCAACGTCCTGACTTTC,CASSSSDRTSSGANVLTF
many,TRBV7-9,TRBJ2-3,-,TGTGCCAGCCATCGGGGTGGGGCCGGGGATACGCAGTATTTT,CASHRGGAGDTQYF
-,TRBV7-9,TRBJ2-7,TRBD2,TGTGCCAGCAGCGCTAGCGGGGGGGCATCGTACGAGCAGTACTTC,CASSASGGASYEQYF
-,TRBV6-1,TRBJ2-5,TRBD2,TGTGCCAGCAGTCGCACCACGAGTAGCGGGGGGGAGGAGACCCAGTACTTC,CASSRTTSSGGEETQYF
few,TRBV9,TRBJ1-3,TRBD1,TGTGCCAGCAGCGTCCAGGGGGGCTCTGGAAACACCATATATTTT,CASSVQGGSGNTIYF
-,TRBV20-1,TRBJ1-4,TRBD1,TGCAGTGCTCTGTCGTCCGGGACAGGAAATGAAAAACTGTTTTTT,CSALSSGTGNEKLFF
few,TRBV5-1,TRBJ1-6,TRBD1,TGCGCCAGCAGCTTGACCCAGGGGGGGAATTCACCCCTCCACTTT,CASSLTQGGNSPLHF
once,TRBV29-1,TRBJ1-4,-,TGCAGCGTTTTGTGGGATAATGAAAAACTGTTTTTT,CSVLWDNEKLFF
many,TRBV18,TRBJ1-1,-,TGTGCCAGCTCACTCCGGAGGGGAAACACTGAAGCTTTCTTT,CASSLRRGNTEAFF
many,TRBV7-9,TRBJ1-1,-,TGTGCCAGCAGCTTAGCCAGTTCGCACACTGAAGCTTTCTTT,CASSLASSHTEAFF
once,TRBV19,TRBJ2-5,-,TGTGCCAGTACCAACAGGGTTGGAGAGACCCAGTACTTC,CASTNRVGETQYF
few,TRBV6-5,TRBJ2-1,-,TGTGCCAGCAGTTACGCAACAGAGAGCTCCTACAATGAGCAGTTCTTC,CASSYATESSYNEQFF
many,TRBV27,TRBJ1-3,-,TGTGCCAGCAGTCCCCGAGGGACCTCGGGAAACACCATATATTTT,CASSPRGTSGNTIYF
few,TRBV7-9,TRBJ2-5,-,TGTGCCAGCAGCCAACCCAGGGGCAACCAAGAGACCCAGTACTTC,CASSQPRGNQETQYF
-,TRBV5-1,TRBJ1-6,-,TGCGCCAGCAGCTTGGCCGGGGGTTCCTATAATTCACCCCTCCACTTT,CASSLAGGSYNSPLHF
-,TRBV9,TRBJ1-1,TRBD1,TGTGCCAGCAGCGTAGTGGACAGGGGGTGGCCCCAAGCTTTCTTT,CASSVVDRGWPQAFF
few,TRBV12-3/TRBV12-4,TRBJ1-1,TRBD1,TGTGCCAGCACCCTCTCGACAGGGAGTAGGGCAGCTTTCTTT,CASTLSTGSRAAFF
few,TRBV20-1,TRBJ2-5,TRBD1,TGCAGTGCTAGCTTACAGGGGGCGAGAGGGACCCAGTACTTC,CSASLQGARGTQYF
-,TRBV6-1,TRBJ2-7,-,TGTGCCAGCAGTGAAGAGGTGGCAGGGACACACGAGCAGTACTTC,CASSEEVAGTHEQYF